The following is a TCR beta chain sequence with its context. This table comes from immunoSEQ multiplex PCR, and its TCRdb copy is limited to in-frame clones, with some not included. The data show under 20,000 clones, roughly two thirds seen once. This record comes from a study of sequential checkpoint blockade in melanoma. Whole-study context: Randomization was 1:1 between first-line nivolumab→ipilimumab and ipilimumab→nivolumab.

Per the germline V gene, CDR1 is MNHEY and CDR2 is SMNVEV (reference sequence). The V end lost 2 bases, the J end lost 7 bases, and 11 bases lay between the germline ends. The CDR3 covers 14 residues. Described treatment: randomized to nivolumab then ipilimumab (arm A) or the reverse (arm B). None of the patients previously received DNA-damaging chemotherapy. V usage is TRBV27 and J usage is TRBJ1-4, with unresolved D. The material sequenced was CD8+ T cells sorted from blood (inferred from file names), taken from a patient given nivolumab and ipilimumab in sequence. The TCR sequence derives from a human donor with melanoma. CDR3 sequence reads: CASSLGVRGEKLFF. The CDR3 coding sequence is TGTGCCAGCAGTTTAGGTGTACGAGGTGAAAAACTGTTTTTT. Full variable domain (rest looked up from reference TRBV27 and TRBJ1-4): EAQVTQNPRYLITVTGKKLTVTCSQNMNHEYMSWYRQDPGLGLRQIYYSMNVEVTDKGDVPEGYKVSRKEKRNFPLILESPSPNQTSLYFCASSLGVRGEKLFFGSGTQLSVL.